This paragraph reports one TCR beta chain. The antigen remains undetermined. Germline V lookup: CDR1 KGHDR, CDR2 SFDVKD. V shed 3 bases and J 5 bases; nucleotides not matched to a gene: 7. This CDR3 contains 15 residues. These data are taken from a study of Ad26.COV2.S vaccination and SARS-CoV-2 variants. Here immunoSEQ multiplex PCR was the method, and the copy in TCRdb shows in-frame clones only, minus some. The profile covers some 450,000 clones, with about 90% appearing a single time and under 4.5% taken by the ten largest. Treatment meaning: about 20 received Ad26.COV2.S at low or high dose, single or two shots; several received placebo; per-sample allocation not given. Vaccine and placebo recipients were sampled on day 63 after the first injection. Study-level points and caveats: Breadth and depth estimates from TCRs may understate total T cell responses. Vaccine and placebo recipients had similar non-spike TCR breadth.

The rearrangement uses TRBV24-1 and TRBJ2-7, with 9 bases aligning to TRBD1. The source of this sequence is a person between 18 and 65 years old who received the Ad26.COV2.S COVID-19 vaccine or a placebo. This sample comprised peripheral blood, obtained in a trial of Ad26.COV2.S vaccine versus placebo. In DNA form, the CDR3 reads TGTGCCACCAGTGATGGGGCGGGGACAGGGAACGAGCAGTACTTC. This translates into CATSDGAGTGNEQYF.